This T cell receptor (beta chain) was documented in a study of OX40 agonist ivuxolimab in advanced cancers. The table came from immunoSEQ multiplex PCR; TCRdb's copy has only in-frame clones and leaves some out. The sample contains tens of thousands of clones, about 83% of which appear only once. Germline CDR1 is SQVTM and CDR2 is ANQGSEA. The CDR3 is 13 residues long. Trimming cost V 7 bases and J 3 bases; bases outside gene matches: 6. This clone was counted a single time. This material consisted of CD4+ or CD8+ T cells sorted from blood, taken in a trial of the OX40 agonist ivuxolimab. The chain employs TRBV29-1 and TRBJ2-3, with 8 bases fitting TRBD2. This clonotype was obtained from an adult with an advanced solid tumor such as melanoma, head and neck, liver or kidney cancer. CDR3 residues: CSAGGGQTDTQYF. DNA for the CDR3: TGCAGCGCCGGGGGGGGACAAACAGATACGCAGTATTTT.